This TCR beta chain was sequenced during a study of identical twins. General study points: Whereas memory repertoires showed no such difference, abundant cord blood beta clonotypes carried fewer insertions. Interpretation of the results relied on cross-sectional statistical analysis and not on following the same donors. Modelling approaches yielded underestimates of out-of-frame TCR alpha sharing between monozygotic twins. Twins shared out-of-frame alpha sequences with excess low generation probability.

A single record per CDR3 protein comes from TCRdb applying MiXCR to the 5' RACE reads. The sample includes 1.5 million to 2 million distinct CDR3 sequences, around 33% of them seen just once. This CDR3 contains 15 residues. Germline assignment: CDR1 MGHDK and CDR2 SYGVNS. Trimming left V 3 bases short and J 4 bases short, with 10 bases between. Points on this clonotype: Its antigen is unidentified.

Sequenced: cord blood. This clonotype was sampled from a newborn girl in good health. The gene calls are TRBV25-1 and TRBJ1-6; D gene ambiguous. CDR3 coding DNA: TGTGCCAGCAGTGACCCAGCCGGGTATAATTCACCCCTCCACTTT. It translates to CASSDPAGYNSPLHF.